The clone carrying this T cell receptor (beta chain) was observed many times. Antigen: not known. Authors of the study amplified TCR beta CDR3 regions from RNA transcripts. HTBI primers drove first-round RT-PCR of the TCR CDR3. One entry per CDR3 protein results from TCRdb running MiXCR on the multiplex PCR reads. In the table there are under 400,000 distinct CDR3 sequences, over 15% of which are singletons. The entry originates in a study of T cells in Graves' hyperthyroidism and ophthalmopathy. The V segment lost 3 bases and the J segment 4 bases; nucleotides outside the gene matches: 18. Germline lookup yields CDR1 SGHRS and CDR2 YFSETQ. The CDR3 runs 18 residues. Points from the study as a whole: Most clonotypes that expanded in the thyroid above 0.001 also showed up in blood. A model of 13 V-J features distinguished ophthalmopathy from stable hyperthyroidism.

This clonotype originated in a woman in her 40s with Graves' ophthalmopathy. The V gene is TRBV5-1, the J gene TRBJ1-1; 7 bases line up with TRBD1. Specimen: blood. CDR3 DNA sequence: TGCGCCAGCAGCTCCCCAGGGGGGGGAACGCGGGTCCCCACTGAAGCTTTCTTT. Protein: CASSSPGGGTRVPTEAFF.